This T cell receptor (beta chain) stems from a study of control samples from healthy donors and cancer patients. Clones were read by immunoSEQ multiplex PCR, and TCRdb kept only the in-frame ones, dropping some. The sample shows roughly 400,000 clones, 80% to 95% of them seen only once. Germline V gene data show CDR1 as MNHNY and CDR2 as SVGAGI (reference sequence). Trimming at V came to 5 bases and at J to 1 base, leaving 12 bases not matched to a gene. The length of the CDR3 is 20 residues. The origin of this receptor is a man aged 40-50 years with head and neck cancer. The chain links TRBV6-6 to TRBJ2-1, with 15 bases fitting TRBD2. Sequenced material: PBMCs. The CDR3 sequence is CASSPRTSGGAIHSYNEQFF. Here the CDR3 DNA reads TGTGCCAGCAGTCCCCGGACTAGCGGGGGGGCCATTCATTCCTACAATGAGCAGTTCTTC.